These 11 T cell receptor beta chains originate from one sample sequenced in a study of T-cell reconstitution after alpha-beta-depleted transplantation in children. During its preparation, the TCRbeta library received unique molecular identifiers. From the PCR reads, TCRdb called clonotypes with MiXCR, one entry per CDR3 protein. The sample yields about 480,000 distinct CDR3 sequences, under 15% seen once. The source was PBMCs from the stem cell graft donor, collected from the stem cell graft. The receptors come from a human donor who donated a stem cell graft to a child with combined immunodeficiency.

The chain couples TRBV6-1 to TRBJ2-3; no firm D call. Trimming shortened V by 7 bases and J by 4 bases, and 18 bases separated the two germline ends. Germline CDR1 is MNHNS and CDR2 is SASEGT. This CDR3 contains 15 residues. CDR3 DNA: TGTGCCAGCAATCAGGCCCTTAACCGTGCAGATACGCAGTATTTT. Protein: CASNQALNRADTQYF.

The V gene is TRBV7-9, the J gene TRBJ1-4, with 7 bases lining up with TRBD1. Trimming at V came to 1 base and at J to 7 bases, leaving 12 bases not matched to a gene. The length of the CDR3 is 17 residues. The germline gives CDR1 SEHNR, CDR2 FQNEAQ (reference sequence). Here the CDR3 DNA reads TGTGCCAGCAGCTTAGGAGGGGGCCCGGTGGATGGTGAAAAACTGTTTTTT. Translated, it gives CASSLGGGPVDGEKLFF.

The sample holds many counts of this clonotype. The chain links TRBV10-3 to TRBJ2-3; D is ambiguous. CDR3 length: 15 residues. V gave up 6 bases and J gave up 1 base, with 14 bases separating them. The germline gives CDR1 ENHRY, CDR2 SYGVKD. CDR3 nucleotides: TGTGCCATCAGCGCTGACTCTGGGGGCACAGATACGCAGTATTTT. Its translation is CAISADSGGTDTQYF.

The gene calls are TRBV12-3 or TRBV12-4 and TRBJ2-7, with a tentative D call TRBD2 (5 bases). The CDR3 totals 13 residues. V lost 7 bases and J 1 base, leaving 11 bases between the germline ends. In DNA, the CDR3 is TGTGCCAGCATGAGGGCAGAATCCTACGAGCAGTACTTC. This gives the protein CASMRAESYEQYF.

This clonotype occurred a few times. The genes are TRBV6-6 and TRBJ1-2; D uncertain. Germline CDR1 is MNHNY and CDR2 is SVGAGI (reference sequence). The ends were cut back, 6 bases at V and 7 bases at J, with 12 bases in the middle. The CDR3 covers 12 residues. The CDR3 loop is CASSPKGSGYTF. The CDR3 DNA reads TGTGCCAGCAGCCCTAAGGGATCTGGCTACACCTTC.

This sequence joins TRBV20-1 and TRBJ1-2, with a tentative D call TRBD1 (6 bases). V was clipped by 4 bases and J by 4 bases, with 16 bases between them. Germline V gene data show CDR1 as DFQATT and CDR2 as SNEGSKA (reference sequence). CDR3 length: 14 residues. CDR3 amino acids: CSATGDREFYGYTF. DNA for the CDR3: TGCAGTGCTACAGGGGACCGGGAGTTCTATGGCTACACCTTC.

The chain employs TRBV29-1 and TRBJ2-5; perhaps D is TRBD1 or TRBD2 (6 bases each). The CDR3 is 13 residues long. V was pared by 4 bases and J by 5 bases, with 14 bases between. Germline values: CDR1 SQVTM, CDR2 ANQGSEA. CDR3 protein: CSVAGGGRETQYF. For the CDR3, the DNA is TGCAGCGTTGCCGGGGGCGGTAGGGAGACCCAGTACTTC.

The sample holds many counts of this clonotype. The chain links TRBV5-1 to TRBJ2-5; D is perhaps TRBD2 (5 bases). Trimming stripped 3 bases from V and 5 bases from J, with 14 bases between. This CDR3 has 14 residues. The V gene's germline CDR1 is SGHRS and CDR2 YFSETQ. The CDR3 here is CASSSGRRRETQYF. In DNA form, the CDR3 reads TGCGCCAGCAGCTCGGGCCGAAGGAGGGAGACCCAGTACTTC.

In its sample, this clonotype was seen a few times. The chain uses TRBV11-1 and TRBJ2-1; D gene ambiguous. Trimming left V 3 bases short and J 6 bases short, with 9 bases between. Germline V lookup: CDR1 SGHAT, CDR2 FQDESV (reference sequence). This CDR3 is built from 13 residues. In nucleotides, the CDR3 is TGTGCCAGCAGCTTTGACGAGGTCAATGAGCAGTTCTTC. Translated, it gives CASSFDEVNEQFF. The full variable domain, its missing parts supplied by reference TRBV11-1 and TRBJ2-1, is EAEVAQSPRYKITEKSQAVAFWCDPISGHATLYWYRQILGQGPELLVQFQDESVVDDSQLPKDRFSAERLKGVDSTLKIQPAELGDSAMYLCASSFDEVNEQFFGPGTRLTVL.

V is TRBV20-1 and J is TRBJ2-7; 9 positions agree with TRBD1. This CDR3 is built from 15 residues. In germline, CDR1 is DFQATT, CDR2 SNEGSKA (reference sequence). Germline trimming cut 3 bases from V and 2 bases from J; bases unmatched to any gene: 8. CDR3 in DNA: TGCAGTGCTAGGGGACAGGGCCCTACTACCTACGAGCAGTACTTC. It encodes CSARGQGPTTYEQYF.

Points on this clonotype: A clone one base away is much larger, so this may be a read error. The chain has TRBV9 and TRBJ1-2, with D hard to call. The germline gives CDR1 SGDLS, CDR2 YYNGEE. This CDR3 comprises 12 residues. The CDR3, as DNA: TGTGCCGGCAGCGTAAACGCCTATGGCTACACCTTC. This encodes CAGSVNAYGYTF.